These T cell receptor beta chains were read from a single sample in a study of CD8+ T cells in alopecia areata. Measured with immunoSEQ multiplex PCR; TCRdb has only the in-frame clones, and not every one. The sample lists around 160,000 clones, less than 70% occurring once. The material sequenced was CD4+ T cells sorted from blood, taken at week 24, from a patient treated with tofacitinib. The receptor source for this set is a human donor with alopecia areata. Each CDR3 is given with its conserved first and last residue. The order of the fields is CDR3 DNA, CDR3 protein, V gene, D gene, J gene, clone size. A D gene is named only where the DNA matches it firmly. Clone size, where shown, is once, few, many, or a class for clones that have expanded.

CDR3nt: TGCGCCAGCGGGCTTAGCGGGGGATTCCAAGAGACCCAGTACTTC; CDR3aa: CASGLSGGFQETQYF; v_gene: TRBV5-1; d_gene: TRBD2; j_gene: TRBJ2-5; abundance: few
CDR3nt: TGCGCCAGCACCCTGACAGCCCCATCCTACGAGCAGTACTTC; CDR3aa: CASTLTAPSYEQYF; v_gene: TRBV5-1; d_gene: NA; j_gene: TRBJ2-7; abundance: NA
CDR3nt: TGTGCCTGGAGCAGTGGGACCACAGATACGCAGTATTTT; CDR3aa: CAWSSGTTDTQYF; v_gene: TRBV30; d_gene: NA; j_gene: TRBJ2-3; abundance: few
CDR3nt: TGTGCCTGGAGTAGGGGAAATCAGCCCCAGCATTTT; CDR3aa: CAWSRGNQPQHF; v_gene: TRBV30; d_gene: NA; j_gene: TRBJ1-5; abundance: NA
CDR3nt: TGTGCCAGCAGCTTAATGATAGGGACCGGGGAGCTGTTTTTT; CDR3aa: CASSLMIGTGELFF; v_gene: TRBV7-2; d_gene: NA; j_gene: TRBJ2-2; abundance: few
CDR3nt: TGTGCCAGCAGCTCGACTAGGCAATATACGCAGTATTTT; CDR3aa: CASSSTRQYTQYF; v_gene: TRBV7-6; d_gene: NA; j_gene: TRBJ2-3; abundance: NA
CDR3nt: TGTGCCTGGAGTGTAGGGAGCTCTGGAAACACCATATATTTT; CDR3aa: CAWSVGSSGNTIYF; v_gene: TRBV30; d_gene: NA; j_gene: TRBJ1-3; abundance: NA
CDR3nt: TGCAGCGCCGGGACAGGGGCTGGGGCCAACGTCCTGACTTTC; CDR3aa: CSAGTGAGANVLTF; v_gene: TRBV29-1; d_gene: TRBD1; j_gene: TRBJ2-6; abundance: few
CDR3nt: TGTGCCAGCAGCCCCGGACAGGCTAGCAATCAGCCCCAGCATTTT; CDR3aa: CASSPGQASNQPQHF; v_gene: TRBV5-4; d_gene: TRBD1; j_gene: TRBJ1-5; abundance: once
CDR3nt: TGCAGCGTGGGACCCCGGCTTAGAGATACGCAGTATTTT; CDR3aa: CSVGPRLRDTQYF; v_gene: TRBV29-1; d_gene: NA; j_gene: TRBJ2-3; abundance: few
CDR3nt: TGTGCCAGCAGCCCCGACAATGAGCAGTTCTTC; CDR3aa: CASSPDNEQFF; v_gene: TRBV7-9; d_gene: NA; j_gene: TRBJ2-1; abundance: NA
CDR3nt: TGTGCCTGGAGGAATGCAACTAATGAAAAACTGTTTTTT; CDR3aa: CAWRNATNEKLFF; v_gene: TRBV30; d_gene: NA; j_gene: TRBJ1-4; abundance: NA
CDR3nt: TGTGCCAGCAGTTGGTCTAGTTCAGATACGCAGTATTTT; CDR3aa: CASSWSSSDTQYF; v_gene: TRBV28; d_gene: NA; j_gene: TRBJ2-3; abundance: NA
CDR3nt: TGCAGTGGGGAAAAGGGGGAGACCCAGTACTTC; CDR3aa: CSGEKGETQYF; v_gene: TRBV20-1; d_gene: NA; j_gene: TRBJ2-5; abundance: NA
CDR3nt: TGCAGCTTAGGGCAGGGTGTCACAGATACGCAGTATTTT; CDR3aa: CSLGQGVTDTQYF; v_gene: TRBV29-1; d_gene: NA; j_gene: TRBJ2-3; abundance: NA
CDR3nt: TGCGCCAGCAGCCGAGGACAGCTCCCGGACGAGCAGTACTTC; CDR3aa: CASSRGQLPDEQYF; v_gene: TRBV5-1; d_gene: NA; j_gene: TRBJ2-7; abundance: NA